The T cell receptor (beta chain) under discussion was sequenced for a study of blood T cell repertoires in COVID-19. Study information: Sources were T cells, B-cell-depleted T cells, or PBMCs; the material itself was cDNA or gDNA.

The CDR3 is 16 residues long. CDR1 MGHDK and CDR2 SYGVNS come from the germline V gene. V was pared by 1 base and J by 1 base, with 14 bases between. Original methodology: Amplifying reference gene primers gave estimates of nucleated cell counts. Profiling relied on immunoSEQ multiplex PCR, and the TCRdb table lists in-frame clones only, not all of them. V and J calls and clone size follow that table, whereas D and trimming were derived from the DNA. The sample shows 65,000 to 90,000 clones, approximately 90% of them seen only once. The rearrangement uses TRBV25-1 and TRBJ2-7, with a tentative D call TRBD1 (8 bases). The sequence was obtained from a woman older than 75 with acute or convalescent COVID-19. Sequencing was carried out using peripheral blood. The CDR3 bases are TGTGCCAGCAGTGAATTCACAGGGGGGGTGTCCTACGAGCAGTACTTC. Translated: CASSEFTGGVSYEQYF.